These 12 T cell receptor beta chains came from one sample sequenced in a study of shared clonotypes between healthy human individuals. Some clones are missing from TCRdb's copy, which holds only in-frame ones; the method was immunoSEQ multiplex PCR. The sample has nearly 750,000 clones; around 70% are singletons. Material for sequencing was memory CD4+ T cells sorted from blood. Subset indicated: CD45RA-negative fraction. These receptors all stem from a woman in her thirties in good health.

Concerning this clone: The identical CDR3 is also encoded by other nucleotide sequences in the sample. J is TRBJ1-1 and V is TRBV20-1; no clear D. CDR3 length: 11 residues. Deletions cut 0 bases from V and 6 bases from J, with 5 bases between. The germline V gene has CDR1 DFQATT and CDR2 SNEGSKA (reference sequence). The CDR3: CSARDRAEAFF. The CDR3 DNA sequence: TGCAGTGCTAGAGATAGGGCTGAAGCTTTCTTT.

To note about this clone: Other nucleotide sequences in the sample specify the same CDR3. The CDR3 DNA sequence: TGCAGCGTGGAGACTGGAAACACCATATATTTT. Translating it yields CSVETGNTIYF. The V and J genes are TRBV29-1 and TRBJ1-3, with unresolved D. V dropped 6 bases and J dropped 2 bases, with 5 bases sitting between them. CDR1 and CDR2 from the germline V gene are SQVTM and ANQGSEA. The CDR3 spans 11 residues.

This clone was found a few times. The chain couples TRBV27 to TRBJ2-3; 12 nucleotides match TRBD2. Germline CDR1 reads MNHEY; CDR2 reads SMNVEV (reference sequence). The CDR3 sequence is 17 residues long. V gave up 2 bases and J gave up 5 bases; unmatched junction bases: 8. CDR3 in amino acids: CASSLRTSGGRGDTQYF. The CDR3 DNA reads as TGTGCCAGCAGTTTACGCACTAGCGGGGGGCGAGGAGATACGCAGTATTTT.

This clone was detected ten times or more. V usage is TRBV7-3 and J usage is TRBJ2-2; a possible D gene is TRBD2 (6 bases). Germline CDR1 SGHTA, CDR2 FQGTGA. Trimming cost V 5 bases and J 7 bases, with 17 bases left between them. The CDR3 is made up of 15 amino acids. The CDR3 bases are TGTGCCAGCAGCCCCCGCCCGGGAGAGGGCGGGGAGCTGTTTTTT. This codes for CASSPRPGEGGELFF.

The rearrangement joins TRBV7-9 to TRBJ2-5; TRBD2 might be the D (7 bases). This CDR3 is built from 14 residues. Per germline, CDR1 SEHNR and CDR2 FQNEAQ (reference sequence). V lost 4 bases, J lost 5 bases, and 14 bases lay in between. This CDR3 reads CASSSTGGVETQYF. DNA for the CDR3: TGTGCCAGCAGCTCGACGGGGGGCGTGGAGACCCAGTACTTC.

A few counts support this clone. J is TRBJ1-1 and V is TRBV6-5; 8 bases line up with TRBD1. The CDR3 has 15 amino acids. After removal of 4 bases from V and 7 bases from J, the junction contained 11 bases not matched to a gene. Germline-derived CDR1 and CDR2 are MNHEY and SVGAGI. The CDR3 sequence: CASSSSGTGLNEAFF. Written as DNA, the CDR3 is TGTGCCAGCAGTTCTTCCGGGACAGGACTCAATGAAGCTTTCTTT.

The genes are TRBV5-8 and TRBJ2-1; D is uncertain. Germline loops: CDR1 SGHTS, CDR2 YDEGEE. V was trimmed by 0 bases and J by 8 bases, leaving 15 bases between them. The CDR3 is made up of 15 amino acids. CDR3 in DNA: TGTGCCAGCAGCTTGGGCGGTCTTAGAAACGATGAGCAGTTCTTC. This encodes CASSLGGLRNDEQFF. The variable domain in full, with the rest retrieved from reference TRBV5-8 and TRBJ2-1, is EAGVTQSPTHLIKTRGQQATLRCSPISGHTSVYWYQQALGLGLQFLLWYDEGEERNRGNFPPRFSGRQFPNYSSELNVNALELEDSALYLCASSLGGLRNDEQFFGPGTRLTVL.

The chain combines TRBV25-1 with TRBJ2-3; D is tentatively TRBD1 or TRBD2 (7 bases each). The length of the CDR3 is 15 residues. Trimming removed 9 bases at V and 6 bases at J, with 22 bases between. Germline V gene lookup returns CDR1 MGHDK and CDR2 SYGVNS. DNA of the CDR3: TGTGCCAGTAGTCAGGGGGAGGGGGGAATGGATACGCAGTATTTT. It yields the protein CASSQGEGGMDTQYF.

This clone has a handful of counts. Additional DNA sequences in this sample encode the identical CDR3. The CDR3: CASSLSAVNTEAFF. For the CDR3, the DNA is TGCGCCAGCAGCTTAAGCGCAGTGAACACTGAAGCTTTCTTT. The chain is built from TRBV5-1 and TRBJ1-1, with D uncertain. Germline lookup yields CDR1 SGHRS and CDR2 YFSETQ. Trimming cost V 2 bases and J 0 bases, with 8 bases left between them. The CDR3 is made up of 14 amino acids. Combining the CDR3 with reference TRBV5-1 and TRBJ1-1 gives the whole variable domain KAGVTQTPRYLIKTRGQQVTLSCSPISGHRSVSWYQQTPGQGLQFLFEYFSETQRNKGNFPGRFSGRQFSNSRSEMNVSTLELGDSALYLCASSLSAVNTEAFFGQGTRLTVV.

The rearrangement joins TRBV7-2 to TRBJ2-1, with 8 bases lining up with TRBD1. CDR1 is SGHTA, CDR2 FQGNSA, per germline. J lost 8 bases, V lost 5 bases, and 8 bases had no gene match. The CDR3 consists of 14 residues. CDR3 coding DNA: TGTGCCAGCAGCGTGACCAGGGGGCGCTATGAGCAGTTCTTC. Protein: CASSVTRGRYEQFF.

The chain recombines TRBV5-4 with TRBJ2-1; D gene unclear. V was pared by 4 bases and J by 0 bases, with 14 bases between. The CDR3 covers 16 residues. CDR1 SGHNT and CDR2 YYREEE come from the germline V gene (reference sequence). The chain's CDR3 is CASSPPQGSSYNEQFF. In nucleotides, the CDR3 is TGTGCCAGCAGCCCCCCCCAAGGTAGCTCCTACAATGAGCAGTTCTTC. Based on the CDR3 plus reference TRBV5-4 and TRBJ2-1, the full variable domain is ETGVTQSPTHLIKTRGQQVTLRCSSQSGHNTVSWYQQALGQGPQFIFQYYREEENGRGNFPPRFSGLQFPNYSSELNVNALELDDSALYLCASSPPQGSSYNEQFFGPGTRLTVL.

The chain recombines TRBV27 with TRBJ2-2, with TRBD2 as a possible D gene (6 bases). The CDR3 loop spans 14 amino acids. Germline V gene sequence: CDR1 MNHEY, CDR2 SMNVEV (reference sequence). With 6 bases removed from V and 4 bases from J, the gap between germline ends came to 12 bases. CDR3 residues: CASSRGLATGELFF. The CDR3 coding sequence is TGTGCCAGCAGCCGGGGACTTGCCACCGGGGAGCTGTTTTTT.